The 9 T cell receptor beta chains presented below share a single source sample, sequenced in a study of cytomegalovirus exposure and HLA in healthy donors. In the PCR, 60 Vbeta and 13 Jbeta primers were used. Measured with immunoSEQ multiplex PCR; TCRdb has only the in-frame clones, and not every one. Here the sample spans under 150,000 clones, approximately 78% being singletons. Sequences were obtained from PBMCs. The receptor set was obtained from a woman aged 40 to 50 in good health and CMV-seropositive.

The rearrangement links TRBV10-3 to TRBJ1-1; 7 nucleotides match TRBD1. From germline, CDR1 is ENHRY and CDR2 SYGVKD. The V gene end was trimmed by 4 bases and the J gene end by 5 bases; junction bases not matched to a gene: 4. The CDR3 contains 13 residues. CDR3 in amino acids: CAISVDRETEAFF. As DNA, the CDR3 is TGTGCCATCAGTGTCGACAGGGAAACTGAAGCTTTCTTT.

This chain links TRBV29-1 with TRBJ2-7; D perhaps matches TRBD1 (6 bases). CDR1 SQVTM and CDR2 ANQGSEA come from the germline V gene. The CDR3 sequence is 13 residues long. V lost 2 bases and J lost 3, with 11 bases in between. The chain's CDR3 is CSVETGQYYEQYF. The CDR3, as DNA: TGCAGCGTTGAAACGGGACAATACTACGAGCAGTACTTC.

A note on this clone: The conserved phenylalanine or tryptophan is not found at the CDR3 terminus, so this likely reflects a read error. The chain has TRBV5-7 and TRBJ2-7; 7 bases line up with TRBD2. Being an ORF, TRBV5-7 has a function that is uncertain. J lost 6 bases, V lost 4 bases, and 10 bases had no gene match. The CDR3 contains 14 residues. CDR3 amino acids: CASSGGGLGTEQYL. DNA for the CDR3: TGTGCCAGCAGCGGGGGGGGATTAGGGACCGAGCAGTACCTC.

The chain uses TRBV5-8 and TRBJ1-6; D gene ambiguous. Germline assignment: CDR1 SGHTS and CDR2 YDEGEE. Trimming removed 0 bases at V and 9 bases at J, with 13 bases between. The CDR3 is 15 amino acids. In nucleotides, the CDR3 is TGTGCCAGCAGCTTGGGCCCGGGAGACGGTTCACCCCTCCACTTT. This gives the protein CASSLGPGDGSPLHF.

The CDR3 spells CASSDRDSFYNEQFF. Written as DNA, the CDR3 is TGTGCCAGCAGCGACCGGGACTCCTTTTACAATGAGCAGTTCTTC. This rearrangement joins TRBV9 to TRBJ2-1, with D maybe TRBD2 (6 bases). The germline gives CDR1 SGDLS, CDR2 YYNGEE. The V gene lost 3 bases and the J gene lost 4 bases, with 14 bases spanning the gap. The CDR3 runs to 15 residues. Combining the CDR3 with reference TRBV9 and TRBJ2-1 gives the whole variable domain DSGVTQTPKHLITATGQRVTLRCSPRSGDLSVYWYQQSLDQGLQFLIQYYNGEERAKGNILERFSAQQFPDLHSELNLSSLELGDSALYFCASSDRDSFYNEQFFGPGTRLTVL.

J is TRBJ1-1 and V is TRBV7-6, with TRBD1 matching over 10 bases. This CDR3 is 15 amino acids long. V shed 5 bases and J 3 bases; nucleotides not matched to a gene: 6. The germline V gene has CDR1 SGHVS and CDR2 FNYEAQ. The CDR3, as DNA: TGTGCCAGCAGCGATACGGGACAGGGGCACACTGAAGCTTTCTTT. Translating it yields CASSDTGQGHTEAFF.

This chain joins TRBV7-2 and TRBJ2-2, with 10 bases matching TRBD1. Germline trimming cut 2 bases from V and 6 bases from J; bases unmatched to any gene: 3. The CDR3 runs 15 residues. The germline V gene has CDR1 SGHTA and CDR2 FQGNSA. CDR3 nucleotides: TGTGCCAGCAGCTTAAGACAGGGGGCGGCCGGGGAGCTGTTTTTT. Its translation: CASSLRQGAAGELFF.

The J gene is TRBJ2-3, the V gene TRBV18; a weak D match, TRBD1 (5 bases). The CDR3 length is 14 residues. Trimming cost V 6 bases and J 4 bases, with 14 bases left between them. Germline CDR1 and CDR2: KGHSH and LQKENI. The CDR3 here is CASSRNRFPDTQYF. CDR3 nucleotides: TGTGCCAGCTCTCGTAACAGGTTCCCAGATACGCAGTATTTT.

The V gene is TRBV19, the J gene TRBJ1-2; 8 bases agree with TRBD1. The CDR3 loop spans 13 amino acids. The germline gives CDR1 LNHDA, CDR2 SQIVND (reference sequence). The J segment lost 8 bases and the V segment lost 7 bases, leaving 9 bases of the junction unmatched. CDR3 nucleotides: TGTGCCAGTACAGAAGGACAGGGAGGAGGCTACACCTTC. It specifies CASTEGQGGGYTF.